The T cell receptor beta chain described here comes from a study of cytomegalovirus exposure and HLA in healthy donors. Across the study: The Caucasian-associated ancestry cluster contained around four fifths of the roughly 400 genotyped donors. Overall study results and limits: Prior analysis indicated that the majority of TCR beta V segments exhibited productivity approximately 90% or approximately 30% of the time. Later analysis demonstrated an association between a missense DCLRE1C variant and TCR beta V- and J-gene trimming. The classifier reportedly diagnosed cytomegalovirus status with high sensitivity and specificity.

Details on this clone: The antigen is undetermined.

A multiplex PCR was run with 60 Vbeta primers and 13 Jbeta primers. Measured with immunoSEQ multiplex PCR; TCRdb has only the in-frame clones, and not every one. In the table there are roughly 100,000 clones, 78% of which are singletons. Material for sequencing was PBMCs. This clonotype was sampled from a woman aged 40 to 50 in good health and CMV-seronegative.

The CDR3 here is CASSGRKTGELFF. CDR3 sequence (DNA): TGTGCCAGTAGTGGCAGGAAGACCGGGGAGCTGTTTTTT. The rearrangement joins TRBV19 to TRBJ2-2; no clear D. V gave up 5 bases and J gave up 5 bases, with 9 bases separating them. Germline V CDR1 and CDR2: LNHDA, SQIVND (reference sequence). The length of the CDR3 is 13 residues. The full variable domain, with the rest looked up from reference TRBV19 and TRBJ2-2, is DGGITQSPKYLFRKEGQNVTLSCEQNLNHDAMYWYRQDPGQGLRLIYYSQIVNDFQKGDIAEGYSVSREKKESFPLTVTSAQKNPTAFYLCASSGRKTGELFFGEGSRLTVL.